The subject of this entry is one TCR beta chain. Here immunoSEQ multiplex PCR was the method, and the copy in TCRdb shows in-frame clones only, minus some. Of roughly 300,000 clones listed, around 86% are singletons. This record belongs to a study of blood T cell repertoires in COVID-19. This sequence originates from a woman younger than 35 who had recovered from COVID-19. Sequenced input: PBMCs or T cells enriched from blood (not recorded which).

The CDR3 sequence is CAWSPGQGYNYGYTF. The DNA for the CDR3 is TGTGCCTGGAGTCCGGGACAGGGGTACAACTATGGCTACACCTTC. This chain uses TRBV30 with TRBJ1-2; 10 bases align to TRBD1. With 2 bases clipped from V and 2 bases from J, the junction kept 5 bases outside the gene matches. This CDR3 spans 15 amino acids. Germline V gene data show CDR1 as GTSNPN and CDR2 as SVGIG (reference sequence).